The 14 T cell receptor beta chains given below trace back to one sample, sequenced in a study of blood T cell repertoires in COVID-19. Method: immunoSEQ multiplex PCR; TCRdb's copy keeps in-frame clones and lacks some. The sample lists roughly 230,000 clones, 85% occurring once. Sequencing used peripheral blood. These receptors were collected from a middle-aged man with acute or convalescent COVID-19.

The chain combines TRBV18 with TRBJ1-1, with TRBD1 matching over 8 bases. The CDR3 runs 15 residues. V was pared by 5 bases and J by 5 bases, with 10 bases of the junction left unmatched. Per germline, CDR1 KGHSH and CDR2 LQKENI. In DNA form, the CDR3 reads TGTGCCAGCTCATCATCGACAGGGGCATGGACTGAAGCTTTCTTT. It translates to CASSSSTGAWTEAFF.

The chain combines TRBV3-1 (or the pseudogene TRBV3-2) with TRBJ2-3, with 12 bases fitting TRBD2. Germline CDR1 and CDR2: LGHDT and YNNKEL (reference sequence). The CDR3 extends over 16 amino acids. J gave up 1 base and V 4 bases, and 3 bases lay outside the gene matches. CDR3 in amino acids: CASSLRLAGGTDTQYF. The CDR3 DNA reads TGTGCCAGCAGCCTCCGACTAGCGGGGGGCACAGATACGCAGTATTTT.

The rearrangement joins TRBV29-1 to TRBJ1-5; D is unclear. Germline V gives CDR1 SQVTM, CDR2 ANQGSEA. V lost 6 bases to trimming and J lost 5 bases, with 11 bases between them. This CDR3 has 12 amino acids. The CDR3 bases are TGCAGCGTCGCCAATAGTTATCAGCCCCAGCATTTT. Translating gives CSVANSYQPQHF.

This chain joins TRBV20-1 and TRBJ2-7; D might be TRBD1 (5 bases). The CDR3 totals 11 residues. The ends were cut back, 6 bases at V and 5 bases at J, with 11 bases in the middle. The V gene's germline CDR1 is DFQATT and CDR2 SNEGSKA (reference sequence). Here the CDR3 reads CSADSDHEQYF. CDR3 DNA: TGCAGTGCCGACAGTGACCACGAGCAGTACTTC.

The rearrangement links TRBV5-1 to TRBJ2-3, with unresolved D. The CDR3 covers 14 residues. Trimming pared 0 bases from V and 4 bases from J, leaving 9 bases between. Germline V gives CDR1 SGHRS, CDR2 YFSETQ. CDR3 DNA sequence: TGCGCCAGCAGCTTGGCCCCGGGTGCAGATACGCAGTATTTT. Protein: CASSLAPGADTQYF.

CDR3: CASSRGQGPMNTEAFF. The DNA of the CDR3 is TGCGCCAGCAGCCGGGGACAGGGTCCTATGAACACTGAAGCTTTCTTT. V and J are TRBV5-1 and TRBJ1-1; 9 nucleotides line up with TRBD1. Germline CDR1 reads SGHRS; CDR2 reads YFSETQ. Trimming cost V 4 bases and J 0 bases; bases outside gene matches: 7. CDR3 length: 16 amino acids.

This rearrangement joins TRBV9 to TRBJ1-4; 7 bases fit TRBD1. CDR3 length: 17 residues. Germline V lookup: CDR1 SGDLS, CDR2 YYNGEE. Trimming removed 4 bases from V and 0 bases from J; junction bases left unmatched: 9. The CDR3 loop reads CASSPRPGTATNEKLFF. CDR3 bases: TGTGCCAGCAGCCCCCGACCAGGGACAGCAACTAATGAAAAACTGTTTTTT.

V is TRBV6-5 and J is TRBJ1-5; D is perhaps TRBD1 (6 bases). Looked up from germline, CDR1 is MNHEY and CDR2 is SVGAGI. The CDR3 is 13 amino acids. V was pared by 6 bases and J by 5 bases, with 11 bases between. The CDR3: CASRDSRDQPQHF. The DNA for the CDR3 is TGTGCCAGCAGGGACAGTCGTGATCAGCCCCAGCATTTT.

The chain has TRBV5-1 and TRBJ2-1, with a possible D match to TRBD2 (7 bases). The length of the CDR3 is 15 residues. Germline V gene lookup returns CDR1 SGHRS and CDR2 YFSETQ. The V gene lost 7 bases and the J gene lost 9 bases, with 23 bases spanning the gap. The DNA for the CDR3 is TGCGCCAGCTTCCTAAACCCGGGGGGCCCTGGTGAGCAGTTCTTC. This codes for CASFLNPGGPGEQFF.

J is TRBJ2-3 and V is TRBV5-6, with D possibly TRBD1 on 6 matching bases. This CDR3 has 15 amino acids. V gave up 0 bases and J gave up 6 bases, with 14 bases separating them. Germline-derived CDR1 and CDR2 are SGHDT and YYEEEE. The CDR3 is CASSLVDRPSDTQYF. Here the CDR3 DNA reads TGTGCCAGCAGCTTGGTCGACAGGCCGAGCGATACGCAGTATTTT.

There are a few counts of this clone. V is TRBV7-3 and J is TRBJ1-1; tentative D call: TRBD1 (6 bases). CDR1 SGHTA and CDR2 FQGTGA come from the germline V gene. The V and J ends lost 6 bases and 2 bases respectively, with 19 bases between them. The CDR3 runs 16 residues. The CDR3 protein is CASSPNSGQINTEAFF. CDR3 in DNA: TGTGCCAGCAGTCCTAACTCGGGACAAATAAACACTGAAGCTTTCTTT.

This clone was seen only once. The J gene is TRBJ2-1, the V gene TRBV13; tentative D call: TRBD1 (6 bases). Germline CDR1 PRHDT, CDR2 FYEKMQ (reference sequence). This CDR3 region has 13 residues. V lost 5 bases to trimming and J lost 7 bases, with 12 bases between them. In DNA form, the CDR3 reads TGTGCCAGCAGCCTAAACAGGGTTAATGAGCAGTTCTTC. This translates into CASSLNRVNEQFF.

The rearrangement links TRBV19 to TRBJ1-1; D unresolved. V lost 4 bases and J 1 base, leaving 10 bases between the germline ends. The V gene's germline CDR1 is LNHDA and CDR2 SQIVND (reference sequence). This CDR3 contains 14 residues. CDR3 DNA: TGTGCCAGTAGTAAGGAGAGCAAGAACACTGAAGCTTTCTTT. Translated, it gives CASSKESKNTEAFF.

Note on this clone: The sample has other DNA sequences that encode this CDR3 too. The chain has TRBV7-9 and TRBJ2-5; 9 bases are a match to TRBD2. After removal of 3 bases from V and 1 base from J, the junction contained 3 bases not matched to a gene. The CDR3 extends over 15 amino acids. CDR1 and CDR2 (germline): SEHNR, FQNEAQ (reference sequence). The CDR3 here is CASSLRAGGQETQYF. The CDR3 DNA follows: TGTGCCAGCAGCTTGCGAGCGGGGGGCCAAGAGACCCAGTACTTC. The variable domain in full, completed from reference TRBV7-9 and TRBJ2-5, reads DTGVSQNPRHKITKRGQNVTFRCDPISEHNRLYWYRQTLGQGPEFLTYFQNEAQLEKSRLLSDRFSAERPKGSFSTLEIQRTEQGDSAMYLCASSLRAGGQETQYFGPGTRLLVL.